One and the same sample provided the 12 T cell receptor beta chains below, sequenced in a study of shared T cell receptors in the human thymus. Assay used: immunoSEQ multiplex PCR; TCRdb lists only in-frame clones, some missing. The profile shows hundreds of thousands of clones, about 89% of them singletons. These same records also appear under a second study, on human thymus T cells.

The sequencing sample was made of thymocytes. Every receptor here comes from a boy under three years old with a congenital heart defect.

This clone has only one observation. The chain uses TRBV28 and TRBJ2-7; tentative D call: TRBD2 (6 bases). Germline CDR1 MDHEN, CDR2 SYDVKM. Trimming left V 6 bases short and J 5 bases short, with 17 bases between. The CDR3 contains 14 residues. In DNA form, the CDR3 reads TGTGCCAGCAGGCCTCAGGGACTGACCAACGAGCAGTACTTC. Translated, it gives CASRPQGLTNEQYF.

In DNA form, the CDR3 reads TGTGCCAGCAGTTACTCAATCGGGGATGAAGCTTTCTTT. Protein sequence: CASSYSIGDEAFF. The chain couples TRBV6-5 to TRBJ1-1; D remains unclear. The CDR3 is 13 residues long. The V and J ends lost 0 bases and 7 bases respectively, with 9 bases between them. Germline CDR1 and CDR2: MNHEY and SVGAGI.

The chain is built from TRBV5-1 and TRBJ2-2; D is perhaps TRBD1 (5 bases). The germline CDR1 and CDR2 sequences are SGHRS and YFSETQ. This CDR3 region has 17 residues. V was pared by 0 bases and J by 6 bases, with 18 bases between. CDR3 nucleotides: TGCGCCAGCAGCTTGGTGGGGTCAGGGATATTGGCCGGGGAGCTGTTTTTT. Translation gives CASSLVGSGILAGELFF.

The rearrangement uses TRBV29-1 and TRBJ1-3; 9 positions agree with TRBD1. CDR3 length: 16 amino acids. The germline V gene encodes CDR1 SQVTM and CDR2 ANQGSEA. Trimming at V came to 6 bases and at J to 0 bases, leaving 9 bases not matched to a gene. CDR3 in amino acids: CSVITGGSGSGNTIYF. CDR3 bases: TGCAGCGTGATCACAGGGGGCTCAGGCTCTGGAAACACCATATATTTT.

This chain links TRBV2 with TRBJ2-7; 7 bases agree with TRBD2. Germline CDR1 is SNHLY and CDR2 is FYNNEI. This CDR3 spans 14 amino acids. J was trimmed by 6 bases and V by 6 bases; bases with no gene match: 11. The CDR3 bases are TGTGCCAGCAGGGCTCCGGGACTACCCCCCGAGCAGTACTTC. Encoded protein: CASRAPGLPPEQYF.

The V call is TRBV29-1, the J call TRBJ1-1; D ambiguous. Trimming left V 4 bases short and J 3 bases short, with 6 bases between. Germline V gene lookup returns CDR1 SQVTM and CDR2 ANQGSEA. The CDR3 totals 11 residues. The CDR3 region has the DNA TGCAGCGTTGCCCCGGACACTGAAGCTTTCTTT. Translated: CSVAPDTEAFF.

The gene calls are TRBV9 and TRBJ2-1; 8 nucleotides line up with TRBD2. CDR3 length: 16 residues. CDR1 is SGDLS, CDR2 YYNGEE, per germline. The V and J ends lost 3 bases and 3 bases, in that order; junction bases with no gene match: 8. The chain's CDR3 is CASSAVAGGIYNEQFF. The CDR3 DNA sequence: TGTGCCAGCAGCGCCGTCGCGGGAGGTATCTACAATGAGCAGTTCTTC.

This clone was seen just once. V gene TRBV11-2 combines with J gene TRBJ2-7, with 8 nucleotides matching TRBD1. Germline V gene sequence: CDR1 SGHAT, CDR2 FQNNGV. Trimming cost V 5 bases and J 0 bases; bases outside gene matches: 6. The CDR3 spans 15 residues. The CDR3 loop is CASSAGQGISYEQYF. The CDR3 nucleotides read TGTGCCAGCAGCGCCGGACAGGGAATCTCCTACGAGCAGTACTTC. Variable domain in full (rest from reference TRBV11-2 and TRBJ2-7): EAGVAQSPRYKIIEKRQSVAFWCNPISGHATLYWYQQILGQGPKLLIQFQNNGVVDDSQLPKDRFSAERLKGVDSTLKIQPAKLEDSAVYLCASSAGQGISYEQYFGPGTRLTVT.

The V gene is TRBV6-5, the J gene TRBJ2-7, with D perhaps TRBD1 (6 bases). V lost 6 bases and J lost 2, with 14 bases in between. The CDR3 totals 14 residues. Germline V CDR1 and CDR2: MNHEY, SVGAGI. As DNA, the CDR3 is TGTGCCAGCAGCGAACAGGGCAGGGCCTACGAGCAGTACTTC. Translating it yields CASSEQGRAYEQYF.

J is TRBJ1-6 and V is TRBV5-1; D is undetermined. V gave up 2 bases and J gave up 8 bases, with 11 bases separating them. Germline lookup yields CDR1 SGHRS and CDR2 YFSETQ. The CDR3 has 14 amino acids. The CDR3 spells CASSFPGPDSPLHF. The CDR3 nucleotides read TGCGCCAGCAGCTTTCCTGGGCCTGATTCACCCCTCCACTTT.

J is TRBJ2-2 and V is TRBV9; D possibly corresponds to TRBD1 (6 bases). Trimming shortened V by 4 bases and J by 6 bases, and 16 bases separated the two germline ends. The CDR3 is made up of 15 amino acids. The germline V gene encodes CDR1 SGDLS and CDR2 YYNGEE. The CDR3 bases are TGTGCCAGCAGCACCCAAAAACAGGGCCCCGGGGAGCTGTTTTTT. Its protein is CASSTQKQGPGELFF.

The table lists this clone with a few counts. V and J are TRBV5-8 and TRBJ1-3; D possibly corresponds to TRBD1 (6 bases). V was cut by 4 bases and J by 2 bases, with 13 bases left in between. CDR3 length: 15 amino acids. The germline V gene has CDR1 SGHTS and CDR2 YDEGEE. CDR3 sequence (DNA): TGTGCCAGCAGCGGGGGACATCGGCCTGGAAACACCATATATTTT. Translation: CASSGGHRPGNTIYF.